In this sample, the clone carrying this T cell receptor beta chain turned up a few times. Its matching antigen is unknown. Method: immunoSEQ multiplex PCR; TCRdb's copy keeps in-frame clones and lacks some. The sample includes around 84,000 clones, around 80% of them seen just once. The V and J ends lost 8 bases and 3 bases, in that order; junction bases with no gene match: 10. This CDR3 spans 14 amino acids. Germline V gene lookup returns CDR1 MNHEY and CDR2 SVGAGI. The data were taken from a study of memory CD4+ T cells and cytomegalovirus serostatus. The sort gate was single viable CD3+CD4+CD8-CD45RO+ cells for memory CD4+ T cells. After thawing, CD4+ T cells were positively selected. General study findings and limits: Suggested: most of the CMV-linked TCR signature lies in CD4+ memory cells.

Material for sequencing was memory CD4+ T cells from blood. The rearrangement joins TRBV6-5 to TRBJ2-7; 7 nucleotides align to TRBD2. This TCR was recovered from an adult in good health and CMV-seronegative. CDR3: CASRTPGGSYEQYF. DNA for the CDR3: TGTGCCAGCCGCACCCCGGGAGGCAGCTACGAGCAGTACTTC.